A selection of T cell receptor beta chains follows, all from one sample in a study of Graves' ophthalmopathy and Graves' hyperthyroidism. TCRdb reprocessed the multiplex PCR reads via MiXCR and lists one record per CDR3 protein. The sample contains about 1.2 million distinct CDR3 sequences, about 35% of which appear only once. The sample taken for sequencing was peripheral blood or thyroid tissue (not recorded which). The receptors shown here come from an adult man with Graves' hyperthyroidism. CDR3s include the opening cysteine and the closing phenylalanine or tryptophan. D genes are given only for firm matches. For some rows the clone size is stated as once, few or many, or as a class when expanded; others skip it.

CDR3nt	CDR3aa	abundance	d_gene	v_gene	j_gene
TGTGCCAGCAGCTCCAAAGACAGATCGGGGGCCGGGGAGCTGTTTTTT	CASSSKDRSGAGELFF	many	.	TRBV7-3	TRBJ2-2
TGTGCCAGCAGCGTATCTAGCACCGCCTACGAGCAGTACTTC	CASSVSSTAYEQYF	many	.	TRBV9	TRBJ2-7
TGTGCCAGCAGTGCGAACCCCGGGGCGAGGGATGAAAAACTGTTTTTT	CASSANPGARDEKLFF	.	.	TRBV25-1	TRBJ1-4
TGCAGCGGAACGGGGACCAATTATCAGCCCCAGCATTTT	CSGTGTNYQPQHF	many	.	TRBV29-1	TRBJ1-5
TGCAGCGTTGAAGGACAGGGTCTCCAGTACTTC	CSVEGQGLQYF	.	TRBD1	TRBV29-1	TRBJ2-5
TGCGCCAGCAGCTTGGTTTGGGACAGAGAAGCTTTCTTT	CASSLVWDREAFF	many	TRBD1	TRBV5-1	TRBJ1-1
TGTGCCAGTAGTATCGGGACAGGGTTTACCACTGAAGCTTTCTTT	CASSIGTGFTTEAFF	.	TRBD1	TRBV19	TRBJ1-1
TGTGCCAGCAGAACAGGACCCGGGACAGGGCCCTACGAGCAGTACTTC	CASRTGPGTGPYEQYF	.	TRBD1	TRBV10-3	TRBJ2-7
TGTGCCTGGAGTAAGGGGAGCTACGAGCAGTACTTC	CAWSKGSYEQYF	.	.	TRBV30	TRBJ2-7
TGTGCCAGTAGTGCCTGGGTCGGAACTGAAGCTTTCTTT	CASSAWVGTEAFF	many	.	TRBV19	TRBJ1-1
TGCGCCAGCAGCCAAGCTGAGTTGGCGGGTTACGAGCAGTACTTC	CASSQAELAGYEQYF	few	.	TRBV5-1	TRBJ2-7
TGTGCCAGTAGTACGGCAGGGTTAGGGGAGACCCAGTACTTC	CASSTAGLGETQYF	.	.	TRBV19	TRBJ2-5
TGTGCCAGCAGTGTCGCCCCTGCCATGAACACTGAAGCTTTCTTT	CASSVAPAMNTEAFF	many	.	TRBV2	TRBJ1-1
TGTGCCAGCAGATTAGGGGGCGCGTCCTACGGGCAGTACTTC	CASRLGGASYGQYF	.	TRBD1	TRBV6-5	TRBJ2-7
TGTGCCAGCAATCGACTAGCGGGAGGAGACCAGTACTTC	CASNRLAGGDQYF	many	TRBD2	TRBV9	TRBJ2-5
TGTGCCAGCAGCCAAGGTGCGGGGTCAACTATCGGAGTGACCCAGTACTTC	CASSQGAGSTIGVTQYF	.	.	TRBV14	TRBJ2-5
TGTGCCAGCAGCCCGGGGGGAGGCGATGAAAAACTGTTTTTT	CASSPGGGDEKLFF	few	.	TRBV7-2	TRBJ1-4
TGTGCCAGCGGGACACCTAATGAAAAACTGTTTTTT	CASGTPNEKLFF	.	.	TRBV6-9	TRBJ1-4
TGTGCCAGCAGTTGGGACTTGAACACTGAAGCTTTCTTT	CASSWDLNTEAFF	.	.	TRBV6-2/TRBV6-3	TRBJ1-1
TGCGCCAGCAGCCAAGAATGGGCAGGGTATGGCTACACCTTC	CASSQEWAGYGYTF	many	.	TRBV4-3	TRBJ1-2
TGTGCCATCGCCACGGGACTAGCGGGGGAGACCCAGTACTTC	CAIATGLAGETQYF	.	TRBD2	TRBV10-3	TRBJ2-5
TGTGCCTGCGGGAGTCGGTCCTACGAGCAGTACTTC	CACGSRSYEQYF	many	TRBD2	TRBV12-3/TRBV12-4	TRBJ2-7
TGTGCCAGCAGCCTTCCGGGAACAGGGGGCAGTTCACCCCTCCACTTT	CASSLPGTGGSSPLHF	.	TRBD1	TRBV7-9	TRBJ1-6
TGTGCCATCAGTGAGCCTTCGGGGGCGGGCGACAATGAGCAGTTCTTC	CAISEPSGAGDNEQFF	.	.	TRBV10-3	TRBJ2-1
TGCGCCAGCCGGGTCGACAGTCTTTTAAACTATGGCTACACCTTC	CASRVDSLLNYGYTF	few	.	TRBV10-2	TRBJ1-2
TGTGCCAGCAGCTCCCTTCCTCCCGACAGGGGAAGAAATGGCTACACCTTC	CASSSLPPDRGRNGYTF	many	TRBD1	TRBV7-2	TRBJ1-2
TGTGCCAGCAGTTACGGGACCGAGGACAATGAGCAGTACTTC	CASSYGTEDNEQYF	.	.	TRBV6-2/TRBV6-3	TRBJ2-7
TGTGCCAGCAGCCAGAGCGGACAGGGCTATGGCTACACCTTC	CASSQSGQGYGYTF	many	TRBD1	TRBV14	TRBJ1-2
TGTGCCGGCGAGAAAGGGGTCGGCTACACCTTC	CAGEKGVGYTF	.	.	TRBV10-3	TRBJ1-2
TGTGCCACCAACGCGGGGTCACAAGAGACCCAGTACTTC	CATNAGSQETQYF	.	.	TRBV10-3	TRBJ2-5
TGTGCCAGCAGCTTGGCCGGGGCTCTACAGGGGGAGACCCAGTACTTC	CASSLAGALQGETQYF	many	TRBD1	TRBV5-5	TRBJ2-5
TGTGCCAGCAGTGCACCCGACAGCCCTGGCGGGGAGCTGTTTTTT	CASSAPDSPGGELFF	.	.	TRBV25-1	TRBJ2-2
TGTGCCAGCAGCTTCAAAGCGGGAGGTCACCAAGAGACCCAGTACTTC	CASSFKAGGHQETQYF	.	TRBD2	TRBV7-2	TRBJ2-5
TGCAGCGTTCAGCTAGCGGGGCGACAAGAGCAGTACTTC	CSVQLAGRQEQYF	.	TRBD2	TRBV29-1	TRBJ2-7
TGTGCCAGTAGTATGGGCAAAAATCAGCCCCAGCATTTT	CASSMGKNQPQHF	many	.	TRBV19	TRBJ1-5
TGTGCCAGCAGCTTTCATTGGACGGATAGCTCCTACGAGCAGTACTTC	CASSFHWTDSSYEQYF	many	.	TRBV7-2	TRBJ2-7
TGTGCCAGCAGTTTCCAAGTTTACGAGCAGTACTTC	CASSFQVYEQYF	.	.	TRBV12-3/TRBV12-4	TRBJ2-7
TGCAGTGCTAGTGGTGGGAAATCGGCCTACGAGCAGTACTTC	CSASGGKSAYEQYF	few	.	TRBV20-1	TRBJ2-7
TGTGCCAGCAGCTTGGGTCAGGGGGCAGGGCAAGAGACCCAGTACTTC	CASSLGQGAGQETQYF	few	TRBD1	TRBV5-4	TRBJ2-5
TGTGCCAGCAGTAACACCCAGGGGGCTAGGTCACCCCTCCACTTT	CASSNTQGARSPLHF	many	TRBD1	TRBV6-6	TRBJ1-6
TGCGCCAGCAGCTTAGGCGGAATAAACTACGAGCAGTACTTC	CASSLGGINYEQYF	many	.	TRBV5-1	TRBJ2-7
TGTGCCACCAGTGACCCGGGGACAGGGAATACCTACGAGCAGTACTTC	CATSDPGTGNTYEQYF	many	TRBD1	TRBV24-1	TRBJ2-7
TGTGCCAGCAGTTTACGACAGGTCGGGGAGACCCAGTACTTC	CASSLRQVGETQYF	many	.	TRBV12-3/TRBV12-4	TRBJ2-5
TGCAGTGCCCATGCGGGGGTGGGTCAGCCCCAGCATTTT	CSAHAGVGQPQHF	many	.	TRBV20-1	TRBJ1-5
TGTGCCAGCAGTACGCGGGAGGGAGATACGCAGTATTTT	CASSTREGDTQYF	.	TRBD2	TRBV2	TRBJ2-3